The clone carrying this T cell receptor (beta chain) has only one observation. A much larger clone lies a single base off, so this may be a read error. Researchers amplified the TCR beta CDR3 regions from RNA transcripts. RT-PCR in the first round (using the HTBI primer set) targeted the TCR CDR3. TCRdb processed the multiplex PCR reads anew with MiXCR; each CDR3 protein has one entry. In the table there are around 200,000 distinct CDR3 sequences, about 18% of which are singletons. Germline CDR1 and CDR2: SGDLS and YYNGEE. V lost 4 bases and J lost 2, with 13 bases in between. The CDR3 is made up of 14 amino acids. This record belongs to a study of T cells in Graves' hyperthyroidism and ophthalmopathy.

The receptor's source is a man aged 40-55 years with Graves' hyperthyroidism. The material sequenced was blood. V usage is TRBV9 and J usage is TRBJ2-7, with no clear D. The CDR3 reads CASSSTDGTYEQYF. In DNA, the CDR3 is TGTGCCAGCAGCTCAACGGACGGAACCTACGAGCAGTACTTC.